Described below is a single T cell receptor delta chain sequence and its context. This clone appeared a few times. Its antigen is still unknown. A far larger clone differs by one base, so this is likely a read error. The sample comes from a study of gamma-delta chains in newborns, infants, children (dated by TCRdb to the late 2010s). For context, the study as a whole: According to the title of the study, polyclonal expansion of innate gammadelta T cells immediately after birth is driven by microbial exposure. The study examined the way microbial exposure affected innate gammadelta T cell populations in human newborns right after birth.

CDR3 length: 20 amino acids, cysteine to phenylalanine. Left in the record is the CDR3 DNA by itself, 60 bases read in frame from the first base. CDR1 and CDR2 (GEAIGNYY, EKD) derive from the germline V gene. V is pruned by 0 bases and J by 0 bases, leaving 9 bases of the junction without a gene match. TCRdb records Illumina MiSeq as the sequencer. TCRdb reprocessed the public reads with the caller CATT; rows with the same DNA were merged afterwards. The sample table shows approximately 4,900 delta-chain clones, and around 3.9% are seen once. The top ten clones comprise roughly 8% of the sample. This sequence originates from a child who was a newborn, infant or young child, either healthy, febrile or measles-vaccinated (not recorded which). The material sequenced was blood. Recombination connected TRDV2 to TRDJ3, with TRDD3 identical over 8 junction bases. The encoded CDR3 is CACDTGKLGGSSWDTRQMFF. The DNA reads TGTGCCTGTGACACCGGCAAACTGGGGGGGAGCTCCTGGGACACCCGACAGATGTTTTTC.